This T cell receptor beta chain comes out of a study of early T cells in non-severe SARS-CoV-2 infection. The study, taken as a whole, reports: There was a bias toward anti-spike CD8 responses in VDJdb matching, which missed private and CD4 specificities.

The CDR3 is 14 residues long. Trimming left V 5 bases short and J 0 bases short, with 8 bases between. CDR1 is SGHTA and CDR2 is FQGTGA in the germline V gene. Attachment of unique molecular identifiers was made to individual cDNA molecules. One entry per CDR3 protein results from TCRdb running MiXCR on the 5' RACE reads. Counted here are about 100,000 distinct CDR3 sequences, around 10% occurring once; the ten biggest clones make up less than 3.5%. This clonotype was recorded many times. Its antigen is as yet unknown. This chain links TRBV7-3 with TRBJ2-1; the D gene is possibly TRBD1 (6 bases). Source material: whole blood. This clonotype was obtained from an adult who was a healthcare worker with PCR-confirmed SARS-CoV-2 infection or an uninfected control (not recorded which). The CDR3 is CASSPDSSYNEQFF. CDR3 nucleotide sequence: TGTGCCAGCAGCCCGGACAGCTCCTACAATGAGCAGTTCTTC.